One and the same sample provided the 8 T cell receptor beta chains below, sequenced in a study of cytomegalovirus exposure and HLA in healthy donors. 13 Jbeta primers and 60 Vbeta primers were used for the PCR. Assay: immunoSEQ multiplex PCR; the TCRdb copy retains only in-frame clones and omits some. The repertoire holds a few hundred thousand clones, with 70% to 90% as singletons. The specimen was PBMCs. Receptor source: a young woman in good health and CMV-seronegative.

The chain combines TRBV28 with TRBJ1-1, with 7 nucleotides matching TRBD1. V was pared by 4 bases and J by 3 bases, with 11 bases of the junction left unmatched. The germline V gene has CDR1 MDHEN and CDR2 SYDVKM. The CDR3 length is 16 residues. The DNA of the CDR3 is TGTGCCAGCAGTTATTGGCAGGGGGTATTGGACACTGAAGCTTTCTTT. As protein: CASSYWQGVLDTEAFF. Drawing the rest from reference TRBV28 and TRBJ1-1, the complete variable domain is DVKVTQSSRYLVKRTGEKVFLECVQDMDHENMFWYRQDPGLGLRLIYFSYDVKMKEKGDIPEGYSVSREKKERFSLILESASTNQTSMYLCASSYWQGVLDTEAFFGQGTRLTVV.

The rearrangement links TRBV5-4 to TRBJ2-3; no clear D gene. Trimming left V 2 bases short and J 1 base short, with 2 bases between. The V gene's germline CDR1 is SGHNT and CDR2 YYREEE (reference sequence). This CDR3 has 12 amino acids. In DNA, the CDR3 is TGTGCCAGCAGCTTCGGCACAGATACGCAGTATTTT. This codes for CASSFGTDTQYF.

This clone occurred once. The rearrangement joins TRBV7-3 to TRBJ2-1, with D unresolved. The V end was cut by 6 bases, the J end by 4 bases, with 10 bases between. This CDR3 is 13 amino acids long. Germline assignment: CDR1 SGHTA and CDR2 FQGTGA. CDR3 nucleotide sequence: TGTGCCAGCAGTGACTTGTTATACAATGAGCAGTTCTTC. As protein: CASSDLLYNEQFF. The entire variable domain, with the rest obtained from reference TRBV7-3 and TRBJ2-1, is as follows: GAGVSQTPSNKVTEKGKYVELRCDPISGHTALYWYRQSLGQGPEFLIYFQGTGAADDSGLPNDRFFAVRPEGSVSTLKIQRTERGDSAVYLCASSDLLYNEQFFGPGTRLTVL.

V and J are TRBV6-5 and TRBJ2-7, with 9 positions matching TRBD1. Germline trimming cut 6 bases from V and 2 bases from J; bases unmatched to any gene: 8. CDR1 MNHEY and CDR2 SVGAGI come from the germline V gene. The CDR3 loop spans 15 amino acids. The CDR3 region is CASSTPGQGAYEQYF. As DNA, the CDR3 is TGTGCCAGCAGCACCCCGGGACAGGGAGCCTACGAGCAGTACTTC.

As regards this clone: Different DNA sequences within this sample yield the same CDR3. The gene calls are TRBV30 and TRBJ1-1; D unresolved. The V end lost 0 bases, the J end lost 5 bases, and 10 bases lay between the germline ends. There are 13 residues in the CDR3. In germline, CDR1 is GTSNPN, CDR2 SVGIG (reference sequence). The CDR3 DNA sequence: TGTGCCTGGAGTGTTTTGGGAGGGACTGAAGCTTTCTTT. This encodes CAWSVLGGTEAFF.

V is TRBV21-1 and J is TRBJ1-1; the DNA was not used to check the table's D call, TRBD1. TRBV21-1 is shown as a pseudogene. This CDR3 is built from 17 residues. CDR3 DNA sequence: TGTGCCAGCAGCAAAGTGTTTCAGTCAGGGGTTGTCGCTGAAGCTTTCTTT. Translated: CASSKVFQSGVVAEAFF.

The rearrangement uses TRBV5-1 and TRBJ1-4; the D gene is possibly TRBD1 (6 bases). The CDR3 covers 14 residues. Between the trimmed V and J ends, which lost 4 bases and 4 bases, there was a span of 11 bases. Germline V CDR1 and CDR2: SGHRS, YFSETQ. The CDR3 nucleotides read TGCGCCAGCAGCGAACAGGGACGTAATGAAAAACTGTTTTTT. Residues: CASSEQGRNEKLFF.

CDR3 loop: CASSSPRDYFNNEQFF. DNA for the CDR3: TGTGCCAGTAGTTCGCCACGGGACTACTTTAACAATGAGCAGTTCTTC. The chain combines TRBV19 with TRBJ2-1; TRBD2 aligns across 7 bases. The CDR3 has 16 residues. The germline gives CDR1 LNHDA, CDR2 SQIVND (reference sequence). The V segment lost 5 bases and the J segment 5 bases; nucleotides outside the gene matches: 12.